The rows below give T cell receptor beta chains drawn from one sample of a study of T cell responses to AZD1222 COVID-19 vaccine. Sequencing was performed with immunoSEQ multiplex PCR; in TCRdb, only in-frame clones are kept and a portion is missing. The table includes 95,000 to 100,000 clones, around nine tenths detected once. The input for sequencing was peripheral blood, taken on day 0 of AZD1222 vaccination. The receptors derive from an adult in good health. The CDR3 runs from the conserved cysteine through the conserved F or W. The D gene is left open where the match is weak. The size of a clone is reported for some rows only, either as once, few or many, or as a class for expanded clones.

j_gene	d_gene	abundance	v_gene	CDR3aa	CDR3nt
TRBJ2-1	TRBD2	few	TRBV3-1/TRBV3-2	CASSPLAGGDEQFF	TGTGCCAGCAGTCCCCTAGCGGGGGGAGATGAGCAGTTCTTC
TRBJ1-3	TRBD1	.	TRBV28	CASSSGTGGSHGNTIYF	TGTGCCAGCAGTTCTGGGACAGGGGGCTCTCACGGAAACACCATATATTTT
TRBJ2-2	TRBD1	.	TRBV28	CASSSLGTGNTGELFF	TGTGCCAGCAGTTCACTGGGGACAGGAAACACCGGGGAGCTGTTTTTT
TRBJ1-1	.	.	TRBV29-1	CSVGQGNMNTEAFF	TGCAGCGTTGGGCAGGGGAACATGAACACTGAAGCTTTCTTT
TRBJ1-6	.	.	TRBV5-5	CASSAAVRIYNSPLHF	TGTGCCAGCAGCGCCGCCGTCAGGATCTATAATTCACCCCTCCACTTT
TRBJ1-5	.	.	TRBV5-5	CASSLDSRNQPQHF	TGTGCCAGCAGCTTGGACAGCCGCAATCAGCCCCAGCATTTT
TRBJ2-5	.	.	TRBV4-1	CASSPHPGGDRRRETQYF	TGCGCCAGCAGCCCTCACCCGGGGGGGGACAGGCGTAGGGAGACCCAGTACTTC
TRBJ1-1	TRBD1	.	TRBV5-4	CASSPSRTGNTEAFF	TGTGCCAGCAGCCCATCACGGACAGGGAACACTGAAGCTTTCTTT
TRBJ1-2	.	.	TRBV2	CASSEGKRYGYTF	TGTGCCAGCAGTGAGGGCAAACGCTATGGCTACACCTTC
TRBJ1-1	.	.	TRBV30	CAWSGGGQGEAFF	TGTGCCTGGAGTGGGGGGGGTCAGGGAGAAGCTTTCTTT
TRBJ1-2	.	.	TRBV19	CASSTRRGYGGSYGYTF	TGTGCCAGTAGTACGCGACGAGGGTATGGGGGAAGCTATGGCTACACCTTC
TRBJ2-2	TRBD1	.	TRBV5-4	CATTRGVQGDGELFF	TGTGCCACCACTCGCGGCGTTCAGGGGGACGGGGAGCTGTTTTTT
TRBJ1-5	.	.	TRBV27	CASSSPAEANQPQHF	TGTGCCAGCAGCTCCCCCGCGGAAGCCAATCAGCCCCAGCATTTT
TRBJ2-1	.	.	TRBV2	CASTRGRYNEQFF	TGTGCCAGCACCCGAGGGAGGTACAATGAGCAGTTCTTC
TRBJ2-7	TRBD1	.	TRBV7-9	CASSLGTGLGYEQYF	TGTGCCAGCAGCTTAGGGACAGGGCTGGGCTACGAGCAGTACTTC
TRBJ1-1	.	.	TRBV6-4	CASSAGQLNTEAFF	TGTGCCAGCAGTGCCGGACAGTTGAACACTGAAGCTTTCTTT
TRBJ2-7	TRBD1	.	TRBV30	CACTTGFYEQYF	TGTGCCTGCACGACAGGGTTCTACGAGCAGTACTTC
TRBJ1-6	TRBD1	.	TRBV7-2	CASSPGTGVNSPLHF	TGTGCCAGCAGCCCCGGGACAGGGGTTAATTCACCCCTCCACTTT
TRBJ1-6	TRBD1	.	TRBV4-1	CASSQETGHGYNSPLHF	TGCGCCAGCAGCCAAGAGACAGGGCACGGCTATAATTCACCCCTCCACTTT
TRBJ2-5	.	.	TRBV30	CAWGREFQETQYF	TGTGCCTGGGGGCGAGAGTTCCAAGAGACCCAGTACTTC
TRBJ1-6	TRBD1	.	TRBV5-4	CASSHDRGNSPLHF	TGTGCCAGCAGCCACGACAGGGGTAATTCACCCCTCCACTTT
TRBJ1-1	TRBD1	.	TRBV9	CASSVGSRGQGPEAFF	TGTGCCAGCAGCGTAGGAAGCAGGGGACAGGGTCCTGAAGCTTTCTTT
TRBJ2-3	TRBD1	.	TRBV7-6	CASSVPPGQGVIDTQYF	TGTGCCAGCAGCGTCCCCCCGGGACAGGGGGTTATTGATACGCAGTATTTT
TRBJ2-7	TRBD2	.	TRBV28	CASSLGGRGYEQYF	TGTGCCAGCAGTTTAGGCGGGAGAGGCTACGAGCAGTACTTC
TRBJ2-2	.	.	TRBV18	CASSPGQINTGELFF	TGTGCCAGCTCACCTGGACAGATAAACACCGGGGAGCTGTTTTTT
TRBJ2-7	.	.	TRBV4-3	CASSQDSTGQGTDEQYF	TGCGCCAGCAGCCAAGATTCGACGGGCCAGGGGACCGACGAGCAGTACTTC
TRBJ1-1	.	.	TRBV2	CASSADQDTEAFF	TGTGCCAGCAGCGCCGACCAGGACACTGAAGCTTTCTTT
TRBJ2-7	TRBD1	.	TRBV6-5	CASSTSGTGAYEQYF	TGTGCCAGCAGCACTTCCGGGACAGGGGCCTACGAGCAGTACTTC
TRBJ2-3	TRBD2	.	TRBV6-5	CASSYYGLAATDTQYF	TGTGCCAGCAGTTACTACGGACTAGCAGCAACAGATACGCAGTATTTT
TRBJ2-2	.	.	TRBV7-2	CASSPAGELFF	TGTGCCAGCAGCCCAGCTGGGGAGCTGTTTTTT
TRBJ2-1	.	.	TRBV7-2	CASRLDSPYNEQFF	TGTGCCAGCAGGTTAGACAGTCCCTACAATGAGCAGTTCTTC
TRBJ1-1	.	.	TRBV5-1	CASSLRAGENTEAFF	TGCGCCAGCAGCTTGAGGGCAGGGGAGAACACTGAAGCTTTCTTT
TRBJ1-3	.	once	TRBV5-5	CASSFRAGNTIYF	TGTGCCAGCAGCTTCAGAGCTGGAAACACCATATATTTT
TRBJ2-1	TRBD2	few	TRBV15	CATSATGLAGPNEQFF	TGTGCCACCAGCGCCACCGGACTAGCGGGACCCAATGAGCAGTTCTTC
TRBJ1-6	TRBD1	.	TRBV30	CAWSVRSPRTGGSPLHF	TGTGCCTGGAGTGTACGTTCCCCTAGGACAGGAGGCTCACCCCTCCACTTT
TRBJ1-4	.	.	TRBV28	CASSFASGPGKLFF	TGTGCCAGCAGTTTTGCGTCCGGGCCGGGAAAACTGTTTTTT
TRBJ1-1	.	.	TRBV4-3	CASSQESGQNSRAFF	TGCGCCAGCAGCCAAGAAAGTGGGCAGAACAGTAGGGCTTTCTTT
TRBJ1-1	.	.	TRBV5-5	CASSLARAEAFF	TGTGCCAGCAGCTTGGCCCGCGCTGAAGCTTTCTTT
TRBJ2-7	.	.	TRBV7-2	CASSPTNGEQYF	TGTGCCAGCAGCCCAACCAACGGGGAGCAGTACTTC
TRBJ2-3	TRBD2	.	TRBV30	CAWSRRTSSFSDTQYF	TGTGCCTGGAGTAGACGGACTAGTTCGTTCTCAGATACGCAGTATTTT
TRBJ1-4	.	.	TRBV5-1	CASSLSTGGNEKLFF	TGCGCCAGCAGCCTTTCGACCGGGGGAAATGAAAAACTGTTTTTT
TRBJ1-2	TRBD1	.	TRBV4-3	CASSQVDRDAGYTF	TGCGCCAGCAGCCAAGTCGACAGGGACGCTGGCTACACCTTC
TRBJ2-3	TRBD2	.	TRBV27	CASSPYSGTSSDTQYF	TGTGCCAGCAGTCCGTATTCCGGGACTAGCTCGGATACGCAGTATTTT
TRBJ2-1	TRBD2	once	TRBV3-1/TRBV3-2	CASRTSGSATGEFF	TGTGCCAGCAGGACTAGCGGGAGTGCGACAGGAGAGTTCTTC
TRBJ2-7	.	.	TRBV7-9	CASSPRTVTYEQYF	TGTGCCAGCAGCCCCAGGACGGTTACCTACGAGCAGTACTTC
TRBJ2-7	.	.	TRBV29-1	CSVAGPQRPYEQYF	TGCAGCGTTGCCGGGCCCCAAAGACCTTATGAGCAGTACTTC
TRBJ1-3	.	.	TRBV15	CATSRERGNGGNTIYF	TGTGCCACCAGCAGAGAGAGGGGAAATGGAGGAAACACCATATATTTT
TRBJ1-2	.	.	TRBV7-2	CASSSDEGPYGYTF	TGTGCCAGCAGCTCCGACGAGGGACCCTATGGCTACACCTTC
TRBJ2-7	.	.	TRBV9	CASSFTASHEQYF	TGTGCCAGCAGTTTTACAGCGTCCCACGAGCAGTACTTC